Presented here are 26 T cell receptor beta chains from one specimen sequenced in a study of cytomegalovirus exposure and HLA in healthy donors. Measured with immunoSEQ multiplex PCR; TCRdb has only the in-frame clones, and not every one. The sample lists 140,000 to 150,000 clones, roughly 93% occurring once. The sample taken for sequencing was PBMCs. The source of these receptors is a man younger than 35 in good health and CMV-seropositive.

J is TRBJ2-3 and V is TRBV5-1; 9 bases align to TRBD2. Looked up from germline, CDR1 is SGHRS and CDR2 is YFSETQ. The V gene end was trimmed by 2 bases and the J gene end by 2 bases; junction bases not matched to a gene: 6. The CDR3 runs to 16 residues. The CDR3 region has the DNA TGCGCCAGCAGCTTAATTGGACTAGCGAACACAGATACGCAGTATTTT. It is translated as CASSLIGLANTDTQYF.

The chain joins TRBV10-3 to TRBJ2-3; TRBD2 matches at 10 bases. Trimming cost V 3 bases and J 1 base; bases outside gene matches: 4. This CDR3 is 16 amino acids long. Germline V gene sequence: CDR1 ENHRY, CDR2 SYGVKD. This CDR3 is CAISDPGTSGTDTQYF. DNA for the CDR3: TGTGCCATCAGTGACCCCGGGACTAGCGGCACAGATACGCAGTATTTT.

This chain links TRBV13 with TRBJ2-7; no definite D call. Germline CDR1 is PRHDT and CDR2 is FYEKMQ (reference sequence). This CDR3 has 14 amino acids. V shed 5 bases and J shed 6 bases, with 17 bases lying between them. CDR3 protein: CASSARSLSGEQYF. CDR3 nucleotides: TGTGCCAGCAGCGCCCGAAGCTTGTCAGGCGAGCAGTACTTC. Full variable domain (remainder filled in from reference TRBV13 and TRBJ2-7): AAGVIQSPRHLIKEKRETATLKCYPIPRHDTVYWYQQGPGQDPQFLISFYEKMQSDKGSIPDRFSAQQFSDYHSELNMSSLELGDSALYFCASSARSLSGEQYFGPGTRLTVT.

This rearrangement joins TRBV27 to TRBJ2-1, with 9 positions matching TRBD1. Germline V gene data show CDR1 as MNHEY and CDR2 as SMNVEV (reference sequence). The length of the CDR3 is 16 residues. V trimming: 4 bases; J trimming: 4 bases; junction bases outside the gene matches: 8. The chain's CDR3 is CASSSMHRGRYNEQFF. The CDR3 DNA reads TGTGCCAGCAGTTCCATGCACAGGGGGCGTTACAATGAGCAGTTCTTC.

The chain has TRBV6-6 and TRBJ1-1; 7 bases line up with TRBD1. The CDR3 loop spans 16 amino acids. V lost 5 bases, J lost 1 base, and 10 bases stayed unmatched. Looked up from germline, CDR1 is MNHNY and CDR2 is SVGAGI (reference sequence). The CDR3 nucleotides read TGTGCCAGCAGTCGCGTTCGATACAGGGGGAACACTGAAGCTTTCTTT. Protein product: CASSRVRYRGNTEAFF.

This clone was counted a single time. This sequence joins TRBV7-3 and TRBJ2-7, with D possibly matching TRBD1 (5 bases). The CDR3 loop spans 13 amino acids. Trimming removed 5 bases at V and 7 bases at J, with 15 bases between. Germline V gene data show CDR1 as SGHTA and CDR2 as FQGTGA. The CDR3 here is CASSIRPGREQYF. For the CDR3, the DNA is TGTGCCAGCAGCATTAGACCAGGGCGGGAGCAGTACTTC.

In its sample, this clone was seen once. The rearrangement uses TRBV4-1 and TRBJ2-1; D is perhaps TRBD2 (6 bases). Germline CDR1 reads MGHRA; CDR2 reads YSYEKL. CDR3 length: 16 residues. V was cut by 1 base and J by 4 bases, with 14 bases left in between. CDR3 region: CASSQGLRLGYNEQFF. CDR3 nucleotide sequence: TGCGCCAGCAGCCAAGGCCTCAGACTAGGGTACAATGAGCAGTTCTTC.

The gene calls are TRBV7-8 and TRBJ2-7; TRBD2 matches at 11 bases. This CDR3 comprises 13 residues. Germline V gives CDR1 SGHVS, CDR2 FQNEAQ. The ends lost 5 bases at V and 7 bases at J; junction bases unmatched: 4. The CDR3 DNA sequence: TGTGCCAGCAGCATGGGACTAGCGGCTGAGCAGTACTTC. This translates into CASSMGLAAEQYF.

This chain links TRBV28 with TRBJ2-1, with no clear D. Per the germline V gene, CDR1 is MDHEN and CDR2 is SYDVKM. Trimming pared 1 base from V and 6 bases from J, leaving 10 bases between. CDR3 size: 14 residues. The CDR3 loop reads CASSLYPSGNEQFF. DNA of the CDR3: TGTGCCAGCAGTTTATACCCCTCGGGCAATGAGCAGTTCTTC.

J is TRBJ2-3 and V is TRBV23-1; 7 bases map to TRBD2. TRBV23-1 falls under the ORF class, with uncertain function. The ends lost 0 bases at V and 1 base at J; junction bases unmatched: 7. This CDR3 has 17 amino acids. The CDR3 DNA reads as TGCGCCAGCAGTCAATCGAATCCTAGCGGCTGCACAGATACGCAGTATTTT. Encoded protein: CASSQSNPSGCTDTQYF.

This sequence joins TRBV11-3 and TRBJ2-2; TRBD2 might be the D (5 bases). Germline CDR1 is SGHNT and CDR2 is YENEEA. The length of the CDR3 is 14 residues. V was clipped by 5 bases and J by 4 bases, with 11 bases between them. The CDR3 loop is CASSVSGSTGELFF. The DNA of the CDR3 is TGTGCCAGCAGCGTGTCTGGGAGCACCGGGGAGCTGTTTTTT.

The rearrangement uses TRBV6-1 and TRBJ2-4; D ambiguous. The V and J ends lost 2 bases and 6 bases respectively, with 11 bases between them. In germline, CDR1 is MNHNS, CDR2 SASEGT. CDR3 length: 14 residues. The CDR3: CASSERRQPNIQYF. The CDR3 bases are TGTGCCAGCAGTGAACGGCGGCAGCCAAACATTCAGTACTTC.

This sequence joins TRBV2 and TRBJ2-1; D unresolved. Per the germline V gene, CDR1 is SNHLY and CDR2 is FYNNEI. V shed 3 bases and J shed 4 bases, with 7 bases lying between them. CDR3 length equals 13 residues. The CDR3 DNA reads as TGTGCCAGCAGTGAGGAGTCATACAATGAGCAGTTCTTC. This encodes CASSEESYNEQFF.

The chain joins TRBV5-1 to TRBJ1-5, with 7 bases identical to TRBD1. The CDR3 totals 15 residues. Trimming removed 3 bases from V and 3 bases from J; junction bases left unmatched: 6. Germline CDR1 and CDR2: SGHRS and YFSETQ. CDR3 sequence (DNA): TGCGCCAGCAGCTCCGGGACAGAGGTCAATCAGCCCCAGCATTTT. This sequence encodes CASSSGTEVNQPQHF.

The V gene is TRBV4-1, the J gene TRBJ2-1, with D perhaps matching TRBD2 (6 bases). Germline CDR1 is MGHRA and CDR2 is YSYEKL. V lost 1 base and J lost 2, with 18 bases in between. The CDR3 spans 18 residues. The CDR3 spells CASSQVTQTSPAYNEQFF. CDR3 in DNA: TGCGCCAGCAGCCAAGTCACCCAGACTAGTCCCGCCTACAATGAGCAGTTCTTC.

The rearrangement uses TRBV6-5 and TRBJ2-1, with 7 bases lining up with TRBD2. Trimming cost V 5 bases and J 0 bases; bases outside gene matches: 4. Germline-derived CDR1 and CDR2 are MNHEY and SVGAGI. The CDR3 is 15 amino acids. DNA for the CDR3: TGTGCCAGCAGTCCCACGGGGGGCTCCTACAATGAGCAGTTCTTC. Translation: CASSPTGGSYNEQFF.

J is TRBJ2-7 and V is TRBV2; no clear D gene. CDR3 length equals 14 residues. Trimming pared 6 bases from V and 0 bases from J, leaving 12 bases between. Per the germline V gene, CDR1 is SNHLY and CDR2 is FYNNEI. The CDR3 DNA follows: TGTGCCAGCAGGAACCAACCGAGCTCCTACGAGCAGTACTTC. Translation gives CASRNQPSSYEQYF.

This clone appeared once. The V call is TRBV5-1, the J call TRBJ2-2; D is possibly TRBD2 (7 bases). Looked up from germline, CDR1 is SGHRS and CDR2 is YFSETQ. The germline V and J ends were trimmed by 6 bases and 0 bases, with 15 bases remaining between them. The CDR3 sequence is 16 residues long. The CDR3: CASTRGLAANTGELFF. The CDR3 region has the DNA TGCGCCAGCACCCGGGGGCTAGCGGCGAACACCGGGGAGCTGTTTTTT. The whole variable domain, filled in from reference TRBV5-1 and TRBJ2-2, reads KAGVTQTPRYLIKTRGQQVTLSCSPISGHRSVSWYQQTPGQGLQFLFEYFSETQRNKGNFPGRFSGRQFSNSRSEMNVSTLELGDSALYLCASTRGLAANTGELFFGEGSRLTVL.

The rearrangement joins TRBV20-1 to TRBJ1-2; D is uncertain. CDR3 length: 11 residues. The V end lost 1 base, the J end lost 4 bases, and 4 bases lay between the germline ends. Germline values: CDR1 DFQATT, CDR2 SNEGSKA (reference sequence). CDR3 nucleotide sequence: TGCAGTGCTAGAGGGGCCTATGGCTACACCTTC. Translated, it gives CSARGAYGYTF.

The rearrangement uses TRBV5-6 and TRBJ2-3; 7 bases line up with TRBD1. Germline CDR1 and CDR2: SGHDT and YYEEEE. The V gene end was trimmed by 5 bases and the J gene end by 4 bases; junction bases not matched to a gene: 7. The CDR3 runs to 14 residues. This CDR3 reads CASRRTGAADTQYF. CDR3 bases: TGTGCCAGCAGGAGAACAGGGGCCGCAGATACGCAGTATTTT.

The chain combines TRBV28 with TRBJ2-7; possibly TRBD2 for D (5 bases). Germline V gene sequence: CDR1 MDHEN, CDR2 SYDVKM. The CDR3 spans 15 residues. V was clipped by 5 bases and J by 3 bases, with 17 bases between them. The CDR3 nucleotides are TGTGCCAGCAGTCTGCTAGTCGGAGGAAACTACGAGCAGTACTTC. Protein product: CASSLLVGGNYEQYF.

The sample holds a few counts of this clone. DNA of the CDR3: TGTGCCAGCAGCGAGGGCCCTAACTATGGCTACACCTTC. Protein sequence: CASSEGPNYGYTF. V gene TRBV2 combines with J gene TRBJ1-2; D is unresolved. This CDR3 has 13 residues. Trimming left V 6 bases short and J 0 bases short, with 8 bases between. CDR1 SNHLY and CDR2 FYNNEI come from the germline V gene.

The rearrangement joins TRBV27 to TRBJ1-3; 10 bases line up with TRBD1. The CDR3 length is 19 residues. Trimming took 0 bases from V and 2 from J; bases not matched to a gene: 10. Germline values: CDR1 MNHEY, CDR2 SMNVEV (reference sequence). CDR3 bases: TGTGCCAGCAGTTTATCAGCTGGTGGACAGGGGGTGGCTGGAAACACCATATATTTT. It is translated as CASSLSAGGQGVAGNTIYF.

J is TRBJ2-7 and V is TRBV30; 7 bases are a match to TRBD1. Trimming took 8 bases from V and 1 from J; bases not matched to a gene: 8. Germline CDR1 GTSNPN, CDR2 SVGIG (reference sequence). The CDR3 runs to 13 residues. The CDR3 coding sequence is TGTGCCCGCCTTACAGGGGAGTCCTACGAGCAGTACTTC. Its translation: CARLTGESYEQYF.

The CDR3 DNA reads TGTGCCAGCAGCTATTCAGAGAGGTTCGCGTACGAGCAGTACTTC. This gives the protein CASSYSERFAYEQYF. The genes are TRBV7-2 and TRBJ2-7; D uncertain. Trimming took off 4 bases at V and 4 bases at J, with 17 bases between the two ends. Germline CDR1 SGHTA, CDR2 FQGNSA. The CDR3 has 15 residues.

The chain uses TRBV19 and TRBJ2-2, with D perhaps TRBD1 (6 bases). CDR3 length equals 16 residues. Trimming cost V 5 bases and J 4 bases, with 17 bases left between them. CDR1 is LNHDA, CDR2 SQIVND, per germline (reference sequence). In nucleotides, the CDR3 is TGTGCCAGTAGTCACCTTCAGGGGTGGGGCACCGGGGAGCTGTTTTTT. It codes for CASSHLQGWGTGELFF.